A single sample is the source of the 19 T cell receptor beta chains below, sequenced in a study of regulatory T cells in long-lasting Graves disease. CDR3-region Arm-PCR and iRepertoire HTBI primers produced the TCR beta libraries. TCRdb recomputed calls from the multiplex PCR reads with MiXCR, one row per CDR3 protein. Of about 540,000 distinct CDR3 sequences in the sample, 13% were seen once. Time point specified: newly diagnosed GD, antithyroid drugs for less than 3 months. The TCR library used RNA extracted from PBMCs. These records were also assigned to another study, of T cells in Graves' hyperthyroidism and ophthalmopathy.

The sample consisted of peripheral blood mononuclear cells (PBMCs), taken at new diagnosis, from a patient treated with antithyroid drugs. All receptors derive from a man between 25 and 39 years old with Graves disease.

This clonotype was observed a few times. The rearrangement links TRBV27 to TRBJ1-2, with 8 bases aligning to TRBD1. The trim removed 6 bases at V and 0 bases at J, leaving 9 bases unmatched. CDR1 MNHEY and CDR2 SMNVEV come from the germline V gene (reference sequence). This CDR3 spans 16 amino acids. The CDR3 reads CASSYDRGPSNYGYTF. The CDR3 DNA reads TGTGCCAGCAGCTATGACAGGGGTCCCTCTAACTATGGCTACACCTTC.

This clonotype was counted between two and nine times. The gene calls are TRBV15 and TRBJ1-5; D is unresolved. CDR3 length: 17 residues. V was cut by 1 base and J by 2 bases, with 15 bases left in between. Germline V gene sequence: CDR1 LNHNV, CDR2 YYDKDF (reference sequence). CDR3 sequence (DNA): TGTGCCACCAGCAGAGCAAATCCGGTAGTGGGCAATCAGCCCCAGCATTTT. This codes for CATSRANPVVGNQPQHF.

In its sample, this clonotype was seen a few times. This chain joins TRBV25-1 and TRBJ1-2; 10 bases are shared with TRBD1. CDR1 is MGHDK, CDR2 SYGVNS, per germline. The CDR3 has 14 residues. V was pared by 7 bases and J by 4 bases, with 6 bases of the junction left unmatched. The CDR3 DNA follows: TGTGCCAGCACAGAGACAGGGGGCTTCTATGGCTACACCTTC. As protein: CASTETGGFYGYTF.

A note on this clonotype: This likely traces to a read error, being one base from a far larger clone. The genes are TRBV6-5 and TRBJ2-5, with TRBD2 matching 10 bases. Germline CDR1 is MNHEY and CDR2 is SVGAGI. This CDR3 comprises 15 residues. The DNA of the CDR3 is TGTGCCAGCAGTTACCAGCTAGCGGGGGACAATGAGCAGCTCTTC. This sequence encodes CASSYQLAGDNEQLF.

This clonotype was detected ten times or more. The rearrangement uses TRBV24-1 and TRBJ2-7; the match to TRBD1 covers 8 bases. V was pared by 2 bases and J by 3 bases, with 5 bases of the junction left unmatched. Germline V gene sequence: CDR1 KGHDR, CDR2 SFDVKD. There are 15 residues in the CDR3. CDR3 loop: CATSDSGQGLYEQYF. The CDR3 coding sequence is TGTGCCACCAGTGATTCAGGACAGGGCCTCTACGAGCAGTACTTC.

This clonotype has just a few counts. The rearrangement links TRBV6-5 to TRBJ2-1; TRBD2 aligns across 10 bases. CDR1 MNHEY and CDR2 SVGAGI come from the germline V gene. The CDR3 has 14 amino acids. The ends lost 3 bases at V and 8 bases at J; junction bases unmatched: 4. CDR3 nucleotides: TGTGCCAGCAGTTATGTAGCGGGAGGTGATGAGCAGTTCTTC. It is translated as CASSYVAGGDEQFF.

Points on this clonotype: A single base separates this from a much larger clone, so it may be a read error. The V call is TRBV29-1, the J call TRBJ2-7; TRBD2 agrees at 7 bases. Trimming took 6 bases from V and 4 from J; bases not matched to a gene: 15. This CDR3 contains 15 residues. CDR1 and CDR2 (germline): SQVTM, ANQGSEA. The DNA for the CDR3 is TGCAGCGTAACGGTGGGCGGGAGTACTTCATACGAGCAGTACTTC. Its protein is CSVTVGGSTSYEQYF.

This clonotype showed up many times. V is TRBV5-6 and J is TRBJ2-3; D unresolved. V was pared by 4 bases and J by 0 bases, with 12 bases between. Per the germline V gene, CDR1 is SGHDT and CDR2 is YYEEEE. The CDR3 runs 15 residues. CDR3 amino acids: CASSPRPTSTDTQYF. CDR3 in DNA: TGTGCCAGCAGCCCCCGTCCAACTAGCACAGATACGCAGTATTTT.

A few counts support this clonotype. This may be a read error: a much more frequent sequence differs by one nucleotide. The CDR3 ends on some other residue instead of the conserved phenylalanine or tryptophan, so this is likely a read error. V gene TRBV12-3 or TRBV12-4 combines with J gene TRBJ1-1; 7 positions match TRBD1. Trimming took 3 bases from V and 4 from J; bases not matched to a gene: 2. The CDR3 spans 13 residues. The CDR3 loop reads CASSLTGSTEAFS. In nucleotides, the CDR3 is TGTGCCAGCAGTTTGACAGGGAGCACTGAAGCTTTCTCT.

This clonotype was counted at least ten times. This chain links TRBV24-1 with TRBJ2-5; 12 bases map to TRBD2. The ends lost 5 bases at V and 4 bases at J; junction bases unmatched: 4. This CDR3 region has 15 residues. Looked up from germline, CDR1 is KGHDR and CDR2 is SFDVKD. CDR3 bases: TGTGCCACCAGTGCTAGCGGGAGGGGGCGAGAGACCCAGTACTTC. It is translated as CATSASGRGRETQYF.

In nucleotides, the CDR3 is TGCGCCAGCAGCTTGGACAGGGATTTTGGCTACACCTTC. It translates to CASSLDRDFGYTF. The V and J genes are TRBV5-1 and TRBJ1-2, with D perhaps matching TRBD1 (6 bases). Trimming pared 0 bases from V and 7 bases from J, leaving 10 bases between. The V gene's germline CDR1 is SGHRS and CDR2 YFSETQ. The CDR3 length is 13 residues. The full variable domain, completed using reference TRBV5-1 and TRBJ1-2, is KAGVTQTPRYLIKTRGQQVTLSCSPISGHRSVSWYQQTPGQGLQFLFEYFSETQRNKGNFPGRFSGRQFSNSRSEMNVSTLELGDSALYLCASSLDRDFGYTFGSGTRLTVV.

In its sample, this clonotype was seen many times. The chain combines TRBV7-8 with TRBJ2-1; weak D call: TRBD2 (6 bases). The germline gives CDR1 SGHVS, CDR2 FQNEAQ. CDR3 size: 16 residues. Deletions cut 5 bases from V and 3 bases from J, with 17 bases between. DNA for the CDR3: TGTGCCAGCAGCAAAAATTTCGGAGGGATCTACAATGAGCAGTTCTTC. Translating gives CASSKNFGGIYNEQFF. The full variable domain, rest sourced from reference TRBV7-8 and TRBJ2-1, is GAGVSQSPRYKVAKRGQDVALRCDPISGHVSLFWYQQALGQGPEFLTYFQNEAQLDKSGLPSDRFFAERPEGSVSTLKIQRTQQEDSAVYLCASSKNFGGIYNEQFFGPGTRLTVL.

J is TRBJ2-5 and V is TRBV20-1; D gene ambiguous. From germline, CDR1 is DFQATT and CDR2 SNEGSKA (reference sequence). Trimming took 3 bases from V and 5 from J, leaving 10 bases between them. The CDR3 runs to 12 residues. CDR3 loop: CSASPTEETQYF. Written as DNA, the CDR3 is TGCAGTGCTAGTCCAACGGAGGAGACCCAGTACTTC.

This clonotype was picked up many times. This chain uses TRBV10-3 with TRBJ2-1; 9 nucleotides agree with TRBD2. The germline V gene encodes CDR1 ENHRY and CDR2 SYGVKD. V lost 3 bases to trimming and J lost 4 bases; unmatched junction nucleotides: 7. This CDR3 is built from 16 residues. CDR3 coding DNA: TGTGCCATCAGTGAAGCTAGCGGGGTTTTATACAATGAGCAGTTCTTC. It specifies CAISEASGVLYNEQFF.

This clonotype was picked up many times. The J gene is TRBJ1-1, the V gene TRBV27; the D gene is possibly TRBD1 (6 bases). V lost 8 bases to trimming and J lost 3 bases, with 16 bases between them. The germline V gene has CDR1 MNHEY and CDR2 SMNVEV (reference sequence). CDR3 length equals 14 residues. As DNA, the CDR3 is TGTGCCAGCCGGAAGGGGGGGAGGTACACTGAAGCTTTCTTT. Translation: CASRKGGRYTEAFF.

This clonotype was observed many times. Here the CDR3 reads CASSDRGPYEQYF. The CDR3 region has the DNA TGTGCCAGCAGTGACAGGGGGCCCTACGAGCAGTACTTC. The chain combines TRBV19 with TRBJ2-7, with TRBD1 identical over 10 bases. Germline V gives CDR1 LNHDA, CDR2 SQIVND (reference sequence). This CDR3 spans 13 amino acids. Trimming at V came to 9 bases and at J to 2 bases, leaving 4 bases not matched to a gene.

The rearrangement joins TRBV6-1 to TRBJ1-6, with D hard to call. V dropped 8 bases and J dropped 10 bases, with 12 bases sitting between them. CDR1 and CDR2 (germline): MNHNS, SASEGT. CDR3 size: 12 residues. This chain's CDR3 is CASGWPKSPLHF. In DNA, the CDR3 is TGTGCCAGCGGGTGGCCAAAATCACCCCTCCACTTT.

This clonotype has just a few counts. A read error may be the cause here, since a much bigger clone is one base away. The V call is TRBV2, the J call TRBJ2-7; tentatively, D is TRBD2 (5 bases). The germline CDR1 and CDR2 sequences are SNHLY and FYNNEI. Deletions cut 1 base from V and 4 bases from J, with 5 bases between. The CDR3 totals 12 residues. The CDR3 region is CASSEGEYEQYF. CDR3 sequence (DNA): TGTGCCAGCAGTGAAGGGGAGTACGAGCAGTACTTC.

In its sample, this clonotype was seen once. A far larger clone differs by one base, so this is likely a read error. The chain links TRBV6-1 to TRBJ1-5, with TRBD1 matching over 8 bases. Germline lookup yields CDR1 MNHNS and CDR2 SASEGT. Germline trimming cut 3 bases from V and 7 bases from J; bases unmatched to any gene: 2. The CDR3 covers 13 residues. CDR3 amino acids: CASSDRGLQPQHF. CDR3 coding DNA: TGTGCCAGCAGTGACAGGGGGCTACAGCCCCAGCATTTT.